This T cell receptor (beta chain) appears in the sequencing data of a study of blood T cell repertoires in COVID-19. Study details: Both acute and convalescent COVID-19 samples were obtained from the United States, Italy and Spain.

Residents of approximately 25 US areas, aged roughly 18 to 89 years, made up the participants. Cohorts were assigned according to the clinical history that participants reported. Donors in Cohort 3 counted as recovered after two negative PCRs, clearance, or symptom resolution. Measured with immunoSEQ multiplex PCR; TCRdb has only the in-frame clones, and not every one. The sample includes over 200,000 clones, about 84% seen only once; the top ten take 1.8%. Germline V CDR1 and CDR2: PRHDT, FYEKMQ (reference sequence). The CDR3 runs to 16 residues. Trimming pared 1 base from V and 2 bases from J, leaving 13 bases between.

The source is a man aged 55 to 70 who had recovered from COVID-19. The sample consisted of PBMCs or T cells enriched from blood (not recorded which). The V call is TRBV13, the J call TRBJ2-3; possible D gene TRBD2, 5 bases. The DNA for the CDR3 is TGTGCCAGCAGCTTAGTGCCGGGAACGCTCACAGATACGCAGTATTTT. Amino acid sequence: CASSLVPGTLTDTQYF.